This T cell receptor beta chain is from a study of cytomegalovirus exposure and HLA in healthy donors. Findings of the study overall: Reported findings show TCR beta sequences accurately forecast HLA-A and HLA-B alleles in most subjects.

Vbeta (60) and Jbeta (13) primers were used in the PCR. The method was immunoSEQ multiplex PCR; TCRdb's version includes in-frame clones alone and lacks a portion of them. The sample contains around 150,000 clones, approximately 62% of which appear only once. The CDR3 has 20 amino acids. Germline CDR1 reads SGHNT; CDR2 reads YENEEA. V lost 4 bases and J lost 3, with 30 bases in between. Points on this clone: Its antigen remains unknown.

Sequenced sample: PBMCs. This chain connects TRBV11-3 to TRBJ1-1; maybe TRBD1 (6 bases). This clonotype originated in a human donor in good health. The DNA for the CDR3 is TGTGCCAGCAGCTGGCAGAGGGGGAGGGATTTATCCGTCCGGGACACTGAAGCTTTCTTT. This gives the protein CASSWQRGRDLSVRDTEAFF.